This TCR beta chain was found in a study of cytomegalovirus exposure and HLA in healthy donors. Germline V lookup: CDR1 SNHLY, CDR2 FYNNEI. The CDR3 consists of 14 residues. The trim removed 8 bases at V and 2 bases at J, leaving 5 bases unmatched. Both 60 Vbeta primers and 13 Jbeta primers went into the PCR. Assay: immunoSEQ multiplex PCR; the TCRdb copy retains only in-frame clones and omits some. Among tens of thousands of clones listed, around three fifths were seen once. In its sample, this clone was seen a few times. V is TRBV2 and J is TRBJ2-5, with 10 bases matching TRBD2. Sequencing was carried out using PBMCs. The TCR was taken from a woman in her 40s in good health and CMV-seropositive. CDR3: CASWTSGEQETQYF. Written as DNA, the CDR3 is TGTGCCAGCTGGACTAGCGGAGAACAAGAGACCCAGTACTTC. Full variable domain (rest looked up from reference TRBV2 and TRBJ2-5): EPEVTQTPSHQVTQMGQEVILRCVPISNHLYFYWYRQILGQKVEFLVSFYNNEISEKSEIFDDQFSVERPDGSNFTLKIRSTKLEDSAMYFCASWTSGEQETQYFGPGTRLLVL.